The clone carrying this TCR beta chain was seen just once. The antigen is unknown. These data are taken from a study of immune cell composition in non-small cell lung cancer. Study-wide background: Tumours were mainly lung adenocarcinoma or squamous cell carcinoma.

Points from the study as a whole: TIL tumour reactivity correlated with maximal tumour-associated clone frequency in adenocarcinoma. Clones >0.5% enriched in tumour were rarer in adenocarcinoma (roughly 35%) than squamous (roughly 80%).

Trimming removed 2 bases from V and 2 bases from J; junction bases left unmatched: 10. Germline V gene sequence: CDR1 SGHTA, CDR2 FQGTGA. The CDR3 runs 17 residues. Frozen unsorted single-cell suspensions supplied the genomic DNA. Libraries were prepared by immunoSEQ multiplex PCR; TCRdb keeps only in-frame clonotypes and omits some of them. This table has around 2,300 clones, about 76% appearing once. This receptor was obtained from a human donor with non-small cell lung cancer. Sequenced input: lung tumor tissue. V and J are TRBV7-3 and TRBJ2-5, with 8 bases that match TRBD2. The CDR3 protein is CASSLHPSGLVQETQYF. For the CDR3, the DNA is TGTGCCAGCAGCTTACACCCTAGCGGGCTGGTACAAGAGACCCAGTACTTC.